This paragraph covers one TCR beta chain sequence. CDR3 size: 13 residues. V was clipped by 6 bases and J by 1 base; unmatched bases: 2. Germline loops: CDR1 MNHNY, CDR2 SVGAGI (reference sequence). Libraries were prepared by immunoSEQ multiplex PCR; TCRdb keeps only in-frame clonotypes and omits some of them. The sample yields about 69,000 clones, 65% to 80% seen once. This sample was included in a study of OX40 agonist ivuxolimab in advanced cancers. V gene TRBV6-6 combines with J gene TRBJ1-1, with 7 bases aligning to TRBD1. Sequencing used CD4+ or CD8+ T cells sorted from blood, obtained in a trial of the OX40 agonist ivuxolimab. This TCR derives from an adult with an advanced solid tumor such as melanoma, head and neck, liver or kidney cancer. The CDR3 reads CASRYRGNTEAFF. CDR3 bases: TGTGCCAGCAGGTACAGGGGGAACACTGAAGCTTTCTTT.